The clone carrying this T cell receptor (beta chain) was counted only a few times. The PCR used 60 Vbeta and 13 Jbeta primers. Clones were sequenced by immunoSEQ multiplex PCR, and TCRdb holds only the in-frame ones, with some missing. The sample consists of approximately 92,000 clones, 70% to 80% of them appearing once. The data derive from a study of cytomegalovirus exposure and HLA in healthy donors. V gave up 6 bases and J gave up 5 bases; unmatched junction bases: 8. This CDR3 comprises 15 residues. The germline CDR1 and CDR2 sequences are SNHLY and FYNNEI. The sequence derives from a man between 60 and 70 years old in good health and CMV-seronegative. V and J are TRBV2 and TRBJ1-5, with 9 bases identical to TRBD1. The sample was PBMCs. The CDR3 DNA reads as TGTGCCAGCAGCCCTAACACAGGGGGCTATCAGCCCCAGCATTTT. Translated: CASSPNTGGYQPQHF.